The 22 T cell receptor beta chains below all came from one sample that was sequenced in a study of T cells after yellow fever vaccination. TCRdb re-called the 5' RACE reads through MiXCR, storing one row per CDR3 protein. The repertoire has around 15,000 distinct CDR3 sequences, just over 4% of them found once; the top ten carry approximately 0.4%. Sequenced material: PBMCs, either bulk or a sorted T-cell subset (CD4+, CD8+, memory, or dextramer-sorted; not recorded which), taken 15 days after the yellow fever booster vaccination. These receptor sequences come from a man between 25 and 39 years old who received the YFV17D yellow fever vaccine.

This clonotype appeared many times. The chain uses TRBV7-2 and TRBJ2-2; the D call may be TRBD1 or TRBD2 (5 bases each). The germline V and J ends were trimmed by 4 bases and 6 bases, with 15 bases remaining between them. Germline assignment: CDR1 SGHTA and CDR2 FQGNSA. The CDR3 is 15 residues long. DNA for the CDR3: TGTGCCAGCAGCTGGACGGGACCCCGTCCCGGGGAGCTGTTTTTT. Protein: CASSWTGPRPGELFF.

This clonotype was seen many times. The CDR3 sequence: CASSVVEGEPGQGNYEQFF. CDR3 DNA sequence: TGTGCCAGCAGCGTAGTAGAAGGGGAGCCGGGACAGGGAAACTATGAGCAGTTCTTC. This chain uses TRBV9 with TRBJ2-1, with 9 bases that match TRBD1. Germline V gene data show CDR1 as SGDLS and CDR2 as YYNGEE. V gave up 0 bases and J gave up 8 bases; unmatched junction bases: 18. The length of the CDR3 is 19 residues.

By sample fraction, this clonotype is medium-sized (0.01 to 0.1%). The chain uses TRBV10-3 and TRBJ2-3; TRBD1 agrees at 11 bases. This CDR3 is built from 20 residues. The junction had 19 bases not matched to a gene; V was cut back by 6 bases and J by 2 bases. Germline CDR1 is ENHRY and CDR2 is SYGVKD. This CDR3 reads CAISPRTGGNAGGPTDTQYF. For the CDR3, the DNA is TGTGCCATCAGCCCCAGGACAGGGGGCAACGCGGGAGGTCCCACAGATACGCAGTATTTT.

The table lists this clonotype with many counts. The chain uses TRBV3-1 and TRBJ2-2; D uncertain. The CDR3 length is 12 residues. V lost 4 bases, J lost 10 bases, and 10 bases lay in between. CDR1 and CDR2 from the germline V gene are LGHDT and YNNKEL (reference sequence). The CDR3 coding sequence is TGTGCCAGCAGCCCGGAGCCCCTGGAGCTGTTTTTT. Amino acids: CASSPEPLELFF.

By sample share, this clonotype is medium-sized. This sequence joins TRBV7-9 and TRBJ2-1; D remains unclear. The CDR3 contains 11 residues. From germline, CDR1 is SEHNR and CDR2 FQNEAQ (reference sequence). Trimming stripped 5 bases from V and 9 bases from J, with 8 bases between. In DNA form, the CDR3 reads TGTGCCAGCAGCCCACCGCTTGAGCAGTTCTTC. This translates into CASSPPLEQFF. The complete variable domain, with remaining parts taken from reference TRBV7-9 and TRBJ2-1, reads DTGVSQNPRHKITKRGQNVTFRCDPISEHNRLYWYRQTLGQGPEFLTYFQNEAQLEKSRLLSDRFSAERPKGSFSTLEIQRTEQGDSAMYLCASSPPLEQFFGPGTRLTVL.

CDR3 sequence (DNA): TGTGCCAGCAGTTACAGCGGGAGGAGCACAGATACGCAGTATTTT. It yields the protein CASSYSGRSTDTQYF. The chain couples TRBV7-9 to TRBJ2-3, with TRBD2 matching 9 bases. V lost 6 bases, J lost 0 bases, and 4 bases stayed unmatched. CDR1 SEHNR and CDR2 FQNEAQ come from the germline V gene (reference sequence). This CDR3 has 15 residues.

This clonotype occurred many times. J is TRBJ2-3 and V is TRBV7-9; 9 nucleotides line up with TRBD2. The V and J ends lost 3 bases and 3 bases, in that order; junction bases with no gene match: 4. The CDR3 length is 15 residues. Germline V gives CDR1 SEHNR, CDR2 FQNEAQ (reference sequence). CDR3 sequence reads: CASSFTSGLTDTQYF. The CDR3, as DNA: TGTGCCAGCAGCTTCACTAGCGGGCTGACAGATACGCAGTATTTT.

This clonotype was counted many times. V gene TRBV7-2 combines with J gene TRBJ1-5; possibly TRBD1 for D (6 bases). The CDR3 totals 15 residues. With 1 base removed from V and 1 base from J, the gap between germline ends came to 8 bases. Germline loops: CDR1 SGHTA, CDR2 FQGNSA. CDR3 region: CASSLVGTSNQPQHF. The CDR3 coding sequence is TGTGCCAGCAGCTTAGTTGGGACAAGCAATCAGCCCCAGCATTTT.

The chain has TRBV30 and TRBJ2-7; D unclear. The germline gives CDR1 GTSNPN, CDR2 SVGIG (reference sequence). The CDR3 sequence is 11 residues long. Trimming took off 1 base at V and 5 bases at J, with 6 bases between the two ends. CDR3 DNA: TGTGCCTGGAGTGCTAGTAACGAGCAGTACTTC. Its protein product is CAWSASNEQYF. The full variable domain, with the rest looked up from reference TRBV30 and TRBJ2-7, is SQTIHQWPATLVQPVGSPLSLECTVEGTSNPNLYWYRQAAGRGLQLLFYSVGIGQISSEVPQNLSASRPQDRQFILSSKKLLLSDSGFYLCAWSASNEQYFGPGTRLTVT.

This clonotype has at least ten counts. The chain combines TRBV6-8 with TRBJ2-1; possibly TRBD2 for D (6 bases). Germline V gene data show CDR1 as MNHGY and CDR2 as SAAAGT. V lost 8 bases to trimming and J lost 0 bases, with 32 bases between them. The CDR3 is 21 residues long. CDR3 in DNA: TGTGCCAGCCATAAGGGGCCCGGCGGGGAGCGGACTAATATCTCCTACAATGAGCAGTTCTTC. It encodes CASHKGPGGERTNISYNEQFF.

This clonotype was counted ten times or more. This chain joins TRBV12-3 or TRBV12-4 and TRBJ2-6; 14 nucleotides agree with TRBD2. This CDR3 is 20 amino acids long. V trimming: 6 bases; J trimming: 1 base; junction bases outside the gene matches: 11. The CDR3 spells CASSPGTSGSQGSGANVLTF. In DNA form, the CDR3 reads TGTGCCAGCAGCCCCGGGACTAGCGGGAGTCAAGGTTCTGGGGCCAACGTCCTGACTTTC.

Many counts were recorded for this clonotype. This rearrangement joins TRBV6-2 or TRBV6-3 to TRBJ2-1; 13 bases map to TRBD2. V shed 7 bases, J shed 7 bases, and the junction held 4 bases outside the gene matches. Germline CDR1 is MNHEY and CDR2 is SVGEGT. The CDR3 has 14 residues. CDR3 sequence: CASNLLAGGNEQFF. CDR3 coding DNA: TGTGCCAGCAACCTACTAGCGGGAGGGAATGAGCAGTTCTTC.

This clonotype was recorded at least ten times. The chain uses TRBV20-1 and TRBJ2-5, with D tentatively TRBD2 (6 bases). The CDR3 spans 14 residues. V was trimmed by 0 bases and J by 2 bases, leaving 10 bases between them. CDR1 and CDR2 (germline): DFQATT, SNEGSKA (reference sequence). Written as DNA, the CDR3 is TGCAGTGCTAGAGATTTACGGGGGCAAGAGACCCAGTACTTC. Translating gives CSARDLRGQETQYF.

This clonotype was seen many times. CDR3 nucleotides: TGTGCCAGCAGCGAAAGACTAGCGGGAGGTTACGAGCAGTACTTC. Translated: CASSERLAGGYEQYF. The gene calls are TRBV11-2 and TRBJ2-7; TRBD2 matches at 13 bases. The germline gives CDR1 SGHAT, CDR2 FQNNGV. After removal of 5 bases from V and 4 bases from J, the junction contained 5 bases not matched to a gene. The CDR3 contains 15 residues. The entire variable domain, with the rest obtained from reference TRBV11-2 and TRBJ2-7, is as follows: EAGVAQSPRYKIIEKRQSVAFWCNPISGHATLYWYQQILGQGPKLLIQFQNNGVVDDSQLPKDRFSAERLKGVDSTLKIQPAKLEDSAVYLCASSERLAGGYEQYFGPGTRLTVT.

This clonotype was counted at least ten times. V and J are TRBV15 and TRBJ2-7; D remains unclear. CDR1 LNHNV and CDR2 YYDKDF come from the germline V gene (reference sequence). Trimming cost V 3 bases and J 3 bases, with 6 bases left between them. CDR3 length: 12 amino acids. The CDR3 loop reads CATSSLHYEQYF. CDR3 nucleotides: TGTGCCACCAGCAGCCTCCACTACGAGCAGTACTTC. Based on the CDR3 plus reference TRBV15 and TRBJ2-7, the full variable domain is DAMVIQNPRYQVTQFGKPVTLSCSQTLNHNVMYWYQQKSSQAPKLLFHYYDKDFNNEADTPDNFQSRRPNTSFCFLDIRSPGLGDTAMYLCATSSLHYEQYFGPGTRLTVT.

This clonotype has at least ten counts. CDR3 sequence (DNA): TGCAGTGCCATACAGGGGCAAATGGAGACCCAGTACTTC. This translates into CSAIQGQMETQYF. The chain is built from TRBV20-1 and TRBJ2-5; 7 bases map to TRBD1. With 6 bases clipped from V and 5 bases from J, the junction kept 9 bases outside the gene matches. CDR3 length equals 13 residues. Germline-derived CDR1 and CDR2 are DFQATT and SNEGSKA (reference sequence).

This clonotype was seen at least ten times. The chain uses TRBV5-4 and TRBJ1-1; no clear D gene. The V end was cut by 9 bases, the J end by 4 bases, with 10 bases between. Germline loops: CDR1 SGHNT, CDR2 YYREEE (reference sequence). The CDR3 is 11 amino acids. The CDR3 protein is CATTLGTEAFF. CDR3 DNA sequence: TGTGCCACTACCCTGGGCACTGAAGCTTTCTTT. The whole variable domain, remainder taken from reference TRBV5-4 and TRBJ1-1, is ETGVTQSPTHLIKTRGQQVTLRCSSQSGHNTVSWYQQALGQGPQFIFQYYREEENGRGNFPPRFSGLQFPNYSSELNVNALELDDSALYLCATTLGTEAFFGQGTRLTVV.

In this sample, this clonotype is medium-sized (0.01 to 0.1%). The chain carries TRBV5-1 and TRBJ2-3; no definite D call. Looked up from germline, CDR1 is SGHRS and CDR2 is YFSETQ. V dropped 0 bases and J dropped 0 bases, with 8 bases sitting between them. This CDR3 contains 15 residues. The CDR3 DNA is TGCGCCAGCAGCTTGGACTTCACGAGCACAGATACGCAGTATTTT. Protein product: CASSLDFTSTDTQYF.

Ten or more counts support this clonotype. The V and J genes are TRBV30 and TRBJ2-1; 9 bases are shared with TRBD2. The V gene end was trimmed by 4 bases and the J gene end by 4 bases; junction bases not matched to a gene: 5. The CDR3 totals 14 residues. The germline V gene has CDR1 GTSNPN and CDR2 SVGIG (reference sequence). The CDR3 is CAWTGTSIYNEQFF. In nucleotides, the CDR3 is TGTGCCTGGACCGGGACTAGCATATACAATGAGCAGTTCTTC.

In its sample, this clonotype is medium-sized (0.01 to 0.1%). The chain has TRBV5-1 and TRBJ2-1; TRBD1 or TRBD2 may be the D gene (5 bases each). Trimming left V 4 bases short and J 9 bases short, with 14 bases between. The CDR3 spans 13 residues. Per germline, CDR1 SGHRS and CDR2 YFSETQ. The CDR3: CASSDLRGPEQFF. In DNA, the CDR3 is TGCGCCAGCAGCGATTTGAGGGGTCCTGAGCAGTTCTTC.

This clonotype was observed at least ten times. The CDR3 coding sequence is TGCAGCGTTGACAGTCCTAACTATGGCTACACCTTC. Translating it yields CSVDSPNYGYTF. The rearrangement joins TRBV29-1 to TRBJ1-2; unclear D gene. The CDR3 has 12 amino acids. The germline gives CDR1 SQVTM, CDR2 ANQGSEA. V lost 3 bases and J 0 bases, leaving 5 bases between the germline ends.

This clonotype occurred a few times. The J gene is TRBJ2-7, the V gene TRBV11-2; D is unresolved. V was clipped by 4 bases and J by 6 bases, with 7 bases between them. Germline V gene sequence: CDR1 SGHAT, CDR2 FQNNGV. The CDR3 has 11 amino acids. The CDR3 protein is CASSWTREQYF. DNA of the CDR3: TGTGCCAGCAGCTGGACCCGCGAGCAGTACTTC.